A single sample is the source of the 23 T cell receptor beta chains below, sequenced in a study of control samples from healthy donors and cancer patients (TCRdb year 2020). Library prep was done by the immunoSEQ multiplex PCR assay. TCRdb holds this immuneACCESS table with in-frame rearrangements only. Some clones are missing; in checked studies, unresolved V genes explain under half, and the rest has no known cause. Counted in this sample were around 180,000 clones; about 91% of them appeared once. The leading ten clones occupy around 2% of the sample. The sequenced sample was blood. The receptors were gathered from a middle-aged woman in good health.

The chain carries TRBV20-1 and TRBJ1-5; D is unresolved. V was clipped by 3 bases and J by 7 bases, with 10 bases between them. The germline V gene has CDR1 DFQATT and CDR2 SNEGSKA (reference sequence). This CDR3 has 12 amino acids. CDR3 region: CSASETDQPQHF. The CDR3 region has the DNA TGCAGTGCTAGTGAAACCGACCAGCCCCAGCATTTT.

The chain uses TRBV29-1 and TRBJ2-2; 7 bases fit TRBD1. The ends lost 6 bases at V and 4 bases at J; junction bases unmatched: 2. Germline values: CDR1 SQVTM, CDR2 ANQGSEA. The CDR3 has 12 residues. The CDR3 loop reads CSVAGGTGELFF. The CDR3 nucleotides are TGCAGCGTGGCAGGGGGCACCGGGGAGCTGTTTTTT.

V is TRBV6-5 and J is TRBJ1-5; D is unclear. This CDR3 contains 12 residues. The V gene's germline CDR1 is MNHEY and CDR2 SVGAGI. Trimming pared 7 bases from V and 1 base from J, leaving 5 bases between. The CDR3 loop is CASKESNQPQHF. DNA of the CDR3: TGTGCCAGCAAAGAGAGCAATCAGCCCCAGCATTTT.

The rearrangement joins TRBV27 to TRBJ2-3; 11 nucleotides match TRBD2. This CDR3 region has 14 residues. The germline V gene has CDR1 MNHEY and CDR2 SMNVEV (reference sequence). V was clipped by 5 bases and J by 7 bases; unmatched bases: 5. CDR3 nucleotides: TGTGCCAGCAGTGCCGGGACTAGCGGCTATACGCAGTATTTT. This gives the protein CASSAGTSGYTQYF.

CDR3 region: CATAWGGPHTGELFF. The CDR3 DNA follows: TGTGCTACAGCGTGGGGGGGGCCTCACACCGGGGAGCTGTTTTTT. The chain is built from TRBV6-5 and TRBJ2-2, with D possibly TRBD2 on 7 matching bases. Germline V gene sequence: CDR1 MNHEY, CDR2 SVGAGI. This CDR3 region has 15 residues.

The chain uses TRBV19 and TRBJ1-3, with TRBD1 matching 7 bases. V shed 6 bases and J 3 bases; nucleotides not matched to a gene: 5. The CDR3 spans 14 residues. Germline V gives CDR1 LNHDA, CDR2 SQIVND (reference sequence). The CDR3: CASRGGGDGNTIYF. Here the CDR3 DNA reads TGTGCCAGTAGGGGAGGGGGCGATGGAAACACCATATATTTT.

V gene TRBV13 combines with J gene TRBJ1-4; a possible D gene is TRBD1 (6 bases). This CDR3 region has 16 residues. CDR1 is PRHDT, CDR2 FYEKMQ, per germline (reference sequence). V dropped 4 bases and J dropped 5 bases, with 17 bases sitting between them. CDR3 sequence: CASSSPEGGRNEKLFF. CDR3 sequence (DNA): TGTGCCAGCAGCTCACCCGAGGGGGGGCGCAATGAAAAACTGTTTTTT.

This chain connects TRBV7-9 to TRBJ1-1; possible D gene TRBD1, 5 bases. The CDR3 has 14 residues. Germline V gives CDR1 SEHNR, CDR2 FQNEAQ (reference sequence). Deletions cut 2 bases from V and 1 base from J, with 8 bases between. The CDR3 spells CASSLYDRNTEAFF. CDR3 in DNA: TGTGCCAGCAGCTTATATGACAGGAACACTGAAGCTTTCTTT.

The CDR3 loop is CASTKRGREETQYF. CDR3 nucleotides: TGCGCCAGCACCAAGAGGGGGAGGGAAGAGACCCAGTACTTC. The chain is built from TRBV10-2 and TRBJ2-5, with D possibly being TRBD2 (7 bases). Germline CDR1 and CDR2: WSHSY and SAAADI. This CDR3 spans 14 amino acids. V was clipped by 7 bases and J by 3 bases, with 15 bases between them.

This chain uses TRBV19 with TRBJ1-4; D is unclear. The CDR3 runs 13 residues. Trimming cost V 1 base and J 8 bases, with 8 bases left between them. Germline-derived CDR1 and CDR2 are LNHDA and SQIVND (reference sequence). The CDR3 sequence: CASSIAGGEKLFF. CDR3 DNA: TGTGCCAGTAGTATAGCCGGTGGGGAAAAACTGTTTTTT.

The chain combines TRBV4-2 with TRBJ1-5, with D hard to call. CDR1 and CDR2 (germline): LGHNA, YNFKEQ. The CDR3 totals 13 residues. The ends were cut back, 0 bases at V and 7 bases at J, with 7 bases in the middle. In DNA form, the CDR3 reads TGTGCCAGCAGCCAAGAGATGCGGCAGCCCCAGCATTTT. Amino acid sequence: CASSQEMRQPQHF.

A few counts support this clone. The V gene is TRBV6-1, the J gene TRBJ2-1; no clear D. The CDR3 has 15 residues. Trimming removed 3 bases at V and 0 bases at J, with 9 bases between. CDR1 and CDR2 (germline): MNHNS, SASEGT. The DNA of the CDR3 is TGTGCCAGCAGTGATTGGGATAGCTCCTACAATGAGCAGTTCTTC. Translated, it gives CASSDWDSSYNEQFF.

The V gene is TRBV5-4, the J gene TRBJ2-2; 12 bases align to TRBD2. V was clipped by 1 base and J by 3 bases; unmatched bases: 4. The CDR3 is 17 residues long. CDR1 and CDR2 from the germline V gene are SGHNT and YYREEE (reference sequence). The chain's CDR3 is CASSLPLAGGDTGELFF. The DNA for the CDR3 is TGTGCCAGCAGCTTGCCCCTAGCGGGGGGGGACACCGGGGAGCTGTTTTTT.

The chain recombines TRBV5-1 with TRBJ1-1, with D uncertain. The CDR3 is 15 residues long. The germline gives CDR1 SGHRS, CDR2 YFSETQ. V was pared by 0 bases and J by 7 bases, with 16 bases between. CDR3 nucleotides: TGCGCCAGCAGCTTGGCTCCAGTGGCAGAAGGTGAAGCTTTCTTT. This encodes CASSLAPVAEGEAFF. Using reference TRBV5-1 and TRBJ1-1 for the parts outside the CDR3, the full variable domain is KAGVTQTPRYLIKTRGQQVTLSCSPISGHRSVSWYQQTPGQGLQFLFEYFSETQRNKGNFPGRFSGRQFSNSRSEMNVSTLELGDSALYLCASSLAPVAEGEAFFGQGTRLTVV.

The count of this clone is one. This chain uses TRBV18 with TRBJ1-1; D remains unclear. This CDR3 comprises 14 residues. CDR1 KGHSH and CDR2 LQKENI come from the germline V gene. Between the trimmed V and J ends, which lost 3 bases and 0 bases, there was a span of 8 bases. The DNA for the CDR3 is TGTGCCAGCTCACCCGAGCCGGTGAACACTGAAGCTTTCTTT. Translation: CASSPEPVNTEAFF.

This sequence joins TRBV4-1 and TRBJ2-2, with D perhaps matching TRBD2 (7 bases). The CDR3 loop spans 18 amino acids. CDR1 MGHRA and CDR2 YSYEKL come from the germline V gene. Trimming cost V 1 base and J 7 bases, with 22 bases left between them. The CDR3 reads CASSQVPSAGGADGELFF. As DNA, the CDR3 is TGCGCCAGCAGCCAAGTGCCTTCTGCTGGGGGGGCGGACGGGGAGCTGTTTTTT.

Of note for this clone: The same CDR3 also results from other DNA sequences found in this sample. In DNA form, the CDR3 reads TGTGCCAGCAGTGATGGGGGGTCCTATGGCTACACCTTC. This translates into CASSDGGSYGYTF. The chain has TRBV6-1 and TRBJ1-2, with D maybe TRBD1 (5 bases). V was pared by 3 bases and J by 4 bases, with 9 bases between. The CDR3 sequence is 13 residues long. Per the germline V gene, CDR1 is MNHNS and CDR2 is SASEGT.

The V and J genes are TRBV19 and TRBJ2-7; TRBD2 aligns across 8 bases. Trimming cost V 1 base and J 0 bases; bases outside gene matches: 5. The CDR3 runs 16 residues. The germline V gene has CDR1 LNHDA and CDR2 SQIVND (reference sequence). CDR3 sequence: CASSIGAGGASYEQYF. In nucleotides, the CDR3 is TGTGCCAGTAGTATAGGCGCGGGGGGCGCCTCCTACGAGCAGTACTTC.

This clone was seen once. CDR3: CASNGLARTDTQYF. In DNA form, the CDR3 reads TGTGCCAGCAATGGACTAGCGCGCACAGATACGCAGTATTTT. The V and J genes are TRBV27 and TRBJ2-3; 9 bases map to TRBD2. V gave up 7 bases and J gave up 1 base; unmatched junction bases: 3. This CDR3 has 14 amino acids. CDR1 MNHEY and CDR2 SMNVEV come from the germline V gene (reference sequence).

The V and J genes are TRBV19 and TRBJ1-2, with 9 bases identical to TRBD1. This CDR3 comprises 13 residues. CDR1 and CDR2 from the germline V gene are LNHDA and SQIVND (reference sequence). Trimming removed 6 bases from V and 5 bases from J; junction bases left unmatched: 4. CDR3 in amino acids: CASRSGTGYGYTF. The DNA of the CDR3 is TGTGCCAGTAGATCCGGGACAGGGTATGGCTACACCTTC.

In regard to this clone: Other DNA sequences in the same sample also yield this CDR3. The CDR3 here is CASSLGTHYEQYF. The CDR3 coding sequence is TGTGCCAGCAGCCTTGGGACACACTACGAGCAGTACTTC. The chain combines TRBV11-2 with TRBJ2-7; D is perhaps TRBD1 (6 bases). Germline CDR1 is SGHAT and CDR2 is FQNNGV. The CDR3 totals 13 residues. Trimming cost V 5 bases and J 3 bases, with 11 bases left between them. The full variable domain, with the rest looked up from reference TRBV11-2 and TRBJ2-7, is EAGVAQSPRYKIIEKRQSVAFWCNPISGHATLYWYQQILGQGPKLLIQFQNNGVVDDSQLPKDRFSAERLKGVDSTLKIQPAKLEDSAVYLCASSLGTHYEQYFGPGTRLTVT.

The J gene is TRBJ2-5, the V gene TRBV14, with TRBD2 matching 11 bases. The CDR3 length is 16 residues. The V segment lost 2 bases and the J segment 5 bases; nucleotides outside the gene matches: 7. Per the germline V gene, CDR1 is SGHDN and CDR2 is FVKESK. The DNA for the CDR3 is TGTGCCAGCAGCCAATCGGTAGCGGGGGGGCCGGAGACCCAGTACTTC. It is translated as CASSQSVAGGPETQYF.

The V call is TRBV10-3, the J call TRBJ1-3; D is perhaps TRBD1 (6 bases). This CDR3 comprises 14 residues. Trimming took off 10 bases at V and 0 bases at J, with 13 bases between the two ends. Germline V gene sequence: CDR1 ENHRY, CDR2 SYGVKD. In DNA form, the CDR3 reads TGTGCCACGTACCAGGGGAGCTCTGGAAACACCATATATTTT. It encodes CATYQGSSGNTIYF.